Described below is a single TCR beta chain sequence and its context. Its specificity is unknown. The patients with Susac syndrome were individuals who fulfilled the recently defined diagnostic criteria for disease that was either definite or probable. The RNA input was roughly 0.5 to 1 ug, and it was reverse transcribed with random hexamers. TCRdb reprocessed the immunoSEQ multiplex PCR reads via MiXCR and lists one record per CDR3 protein. The table has some 110,000 distinct CDR3 sequences, nearly 96% seen once; the top ten hold roughly 0.14%. The data were obtained in a study of CD8 T cells in Susac syndrome. General study findings and limits: The CD4+ T cell repertoires of Susac syndrome were found to show no clonal expansion.

This CDR3 is 17 amino acids long. Germline V gene data show CDR1 as MNHEY and CDR2 as SVGAGI. V lost 2 bases and J lost 3, with 20 bases in between. Sequenced sample: CD4+ T cells from PBMCs. V gene TRBV6-5 combines with J gene TRBJ2-7; possibly TRBD2 for D (6 bases). This TCR was sampled from a human donor with Susac syndrome. The CDR3 is CASSYHSARGLYYEQYF. DNA for the CDR3: TGTGCCAGCAGTTACCACAGCGCTCGGGGACTCTACTACGAGCAGTACTTC.